The following is a T cell receptor beta chain sequence with its context. It is unclear where the CDR3 begins or ends on the DNA, so no DNA is shown, and the CDR3 is as TCRdb lists it. The source of the sample is a study of Graves' ophthalmopathy and Graves' hyperthyroidism. Amplified TCR beta CDR3 regions were obtained using RNA transcripts as template. Investigators did first-round RT-PCR with HTBI primers, then second-round multiplex PCR. TCRdb itself ran the multiplex PCR reads through MiXCR, one entry per CDR3 protein. The profile shows over a million distinct CDR3 sequences, about 40% of them singletons. Germline CDR1 MGHDK, CDR2 SYGVNS. Counting both end residues, the CDR3 totals 14 amino acids.

Specimen: peripheral blood or thyroid tissue (not recorded which). The genes are TRBV25-1 and TRBJ2-2. The TCR originated in an adult man with Graves' hyperthyroidism. CDR3 in amino acids: CASSEGVVSRSCFF.